The clone carrying this T cell receptor (beta chain) was seen just once. This sample is part of a study of shared clonotypes between healthy human individuals. Assay: immunoSEQ multiplex PCR; the TCRdb copy retains only in-frame clones and omits some. This sample has 2 million to 2.5 million clones, with just over 90% found just once. V lost 4 bases and J lost 2, with 11 bases in between. The CDR3 length is 15 residues. CDR1 and CDR2 from the germline V gene are MNHEY and SVGAGI. The chain links TRBV6-5 to TRBJ2-2; D is unresolved. This TCR was sampled from a man younger than 35 in good health. Some clones in this sample may be carry-over from other donors' samples. Sequenced material: naive CD4+ T cells from PBMCs. Subset described: CD45RA+ positively selected. The CDR3 spells CASSFTPSNTGELFF. The CDR3 DNA sequence: TGTGCCAGCAGTTTTACTCCCAGCAACACCGGGGAGCTGTTTTTT.